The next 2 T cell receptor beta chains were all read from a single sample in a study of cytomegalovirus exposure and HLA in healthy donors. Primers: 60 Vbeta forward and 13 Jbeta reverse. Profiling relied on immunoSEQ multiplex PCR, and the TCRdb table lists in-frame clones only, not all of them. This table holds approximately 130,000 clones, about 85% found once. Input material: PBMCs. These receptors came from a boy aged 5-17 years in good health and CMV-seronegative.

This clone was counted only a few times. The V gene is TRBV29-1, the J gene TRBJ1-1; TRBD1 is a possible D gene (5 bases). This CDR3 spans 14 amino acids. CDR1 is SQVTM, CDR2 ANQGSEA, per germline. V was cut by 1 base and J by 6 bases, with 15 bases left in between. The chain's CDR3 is CSVEVRGQGSEAFF. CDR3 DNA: TGCAGCGTTGAAGTCCGCGGTCAGGGTTCTGAAGCTTTCTTT.

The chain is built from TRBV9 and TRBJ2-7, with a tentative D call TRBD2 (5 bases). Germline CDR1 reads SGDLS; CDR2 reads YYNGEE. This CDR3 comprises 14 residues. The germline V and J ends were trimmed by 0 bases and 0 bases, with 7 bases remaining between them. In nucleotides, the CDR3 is TGTGCCAGCAGCGTAGGGGAGAACTCCTACGAGCAGTACTTC. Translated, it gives CASSVGENSYEQYF.